The 2 T cell receptor beta chains reported below all come from one sample, sequenced in a study of cytomegalovirus exposure and HLA in healthy donors. Use of 60 Vbeta and 13 Jbeta primers characterized the PCR. Generated by immunoSEQ multiplex PCR, the TCRdb table keeps only in-frame clones and is missing some. The sample lists some 150,000 clones; 65% to 85% were seen once. The material sequenced was PBMCs. Receptor source: a male donor in good health and CMV-seronegative.

The rearrangement joins TRBV9 to TRBJ1-2; TRBD1 matches 9 bases. The CDR3 sequence is 16 residues long. V shed 2 bases, J shed 6 bases, and the junction held 11 bases outside the gene matches. Per the germline V gene, CDR1 is SGDLS and CDR2 is YYNGEE. This CDR3 is CASSVDRDRVLDGYTF. DNA for the CDR3: TGTGCCAGCAGCGTTGACCGGGACAGGGTACTTGATGGCTACACCTTC.

The chain couples TRBV7-6 to TRBJ2-7; 10 nucleotides agree with TRBD1. The germline V gene has CDR1 SGHVS and CDR2 FNYEAQ. With 5 bases clipped from V and 2 bases from J, the junction kept 9 bases outside the gene matches. The length of the CDR3 is 16 residues. This CDR3 is CASSLGTGDITYEQYF. In DNA form, the CDR3 reads TGTGCCAGCAGCCTCGGGACAGGGGACATAACCTACGAGCAGTACTTC.